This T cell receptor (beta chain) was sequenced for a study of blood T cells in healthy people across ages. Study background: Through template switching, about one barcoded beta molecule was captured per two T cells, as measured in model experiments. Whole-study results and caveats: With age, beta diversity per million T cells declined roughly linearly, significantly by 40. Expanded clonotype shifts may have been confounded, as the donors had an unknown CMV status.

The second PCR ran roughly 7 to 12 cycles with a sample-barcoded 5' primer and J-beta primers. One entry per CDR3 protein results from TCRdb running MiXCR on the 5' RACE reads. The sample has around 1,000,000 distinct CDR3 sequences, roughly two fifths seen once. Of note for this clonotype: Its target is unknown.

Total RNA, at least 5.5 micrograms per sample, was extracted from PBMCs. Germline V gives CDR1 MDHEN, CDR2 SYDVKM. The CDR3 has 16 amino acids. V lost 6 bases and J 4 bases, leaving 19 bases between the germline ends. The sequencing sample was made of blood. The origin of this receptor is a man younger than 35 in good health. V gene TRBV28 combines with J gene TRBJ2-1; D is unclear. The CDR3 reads CASRPRGSTIYNEQFF. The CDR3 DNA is TGTGCCAGCAGGCCGCGTGGCAGTACGATATACAATGAGCAGTTCTTC.